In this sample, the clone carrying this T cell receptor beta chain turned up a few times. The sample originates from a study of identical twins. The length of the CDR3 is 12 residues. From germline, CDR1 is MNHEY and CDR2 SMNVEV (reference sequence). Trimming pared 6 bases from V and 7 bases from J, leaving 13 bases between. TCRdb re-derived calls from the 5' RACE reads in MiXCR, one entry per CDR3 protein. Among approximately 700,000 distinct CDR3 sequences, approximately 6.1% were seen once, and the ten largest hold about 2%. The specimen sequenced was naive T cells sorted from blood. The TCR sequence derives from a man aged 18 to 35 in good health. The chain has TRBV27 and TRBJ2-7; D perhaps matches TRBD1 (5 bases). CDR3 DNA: TGTGCCAGCAGGACCCAGGGAAGGGAGCAGTACTTC. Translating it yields CASRTQGREQYF.